This TCR beta chain was sequenced in a study of cytomegalovirus exposure and HLA in healthy donors (dated by TCRdb to 2016 to 2017). General notes on the study: According to a later analysis, the 110 or so validation repertoires were produced on the same platform as the approximately 600 repertoires of the first cohort. The study aimed to test whether cataloging public T cell receptors could reveal signatures of past pathogen exposure. To predict cytomegalovirus infection status, the study brought together high-throughput TCR immunosequencing, statistical association of individual TCRs with disease status, and machine learning. Along with the 666-subject first cohort, a separate validation cohort of around 120 different subjects was used.

According to the germline V gene, CDR1 reads MNHEY and CDR2 reads SVGAGI. From V the trimming removes 7 bases and from J it removes 5 bases, while the gene matches leave 2 bases of the junction unaccounted for. The CDR3 sequence holds 11 residues, the cysteine and phenylalanine included. The kept DNA is CDR3 alone, 33 bases in frame from the first base. The donors belonged to the validation cohort of approximately 130 subjects, which was separate from the roughly 670-subject first cohort. The table lists this clone with a few counts. Its antigen is still unknown. Base qualities are missing; no much larger clone stands one base away. The paper's findings and limits, for the study overall: Across donors, most TCR sequences were observed very rarely, whereas some public TCRs were present in many individuals. In vitro tests confirmed that a few of the cytomegalovirus-associated TCR beta chains recognize cytomegalovirus antigens. A later analysis lacked HLA typing for the validation cohort, so it scored co-occurrence in that cohort across all 120 or so repertoires. A total of 150 to 200 TCR beta chains were listed by the study as associated with cytomegalovirus. In both the original and validation cohorts, the classifier was reported to diagnose cytomegalovirus status with high specificity and sensitivity. The authors suggested that the approach could potentially be extended to other disease states and immunological phenotypes. In a later analysis, TCRs clustered in the first cohort were found to also tend to co-occur in the approximately 120 validation repertoires, with approximately 94% of cluster scores above 0.

The receptor library was made with the immunoSEQ multiplex PCR assay. In the paper's pipeline: A statistical classification framework was developed to diagnose cytomegalovirus status using the catalog of TCR beta chain sequences. TCRdb limited this immuneACCESS table to in-frame rearrangements with V and J called. A share of clones is missing; checked studies link under half to unresolved V genes, and the rest is unexplained. The V and J calls and clone size were taken over from that table, and D and trimming were inferred from the DNA. The sample data list fewer than 250,000 clones, and 86% of these were observed just once. The top ten clonotypes cover about 1.6% of the sample.

This receptor was obtained from a woman between 18 and 29 years old in good health and CMV-seronegative. The specimen sequenced was PBMCs. The rearrangement combines TRBV6-5 with TRBJ2-7; 7 central bases correspond to TRBD2. The sequence in DNA is TGTGCCAGCACCCGGGGGGACGAGCAGTACTTC. Its coded protein is CASTRGDEQYF.